What follows are 24 T cell receptor beta chains derived from one specimen sequenced in a study of cytomegalovirus exposure and HLA in healthy donors. The PCR ran on 60 Vbeta and 13 Jbeta primers. Clones were sequenced by immunoSEQ multiplex PCR, and TCRdb holds only the in-frame ones, with some missing. The table lists some 160,000 clones, 60% to 80% of them singletons. The sequenced sample was PBMCs. The receptors derive from a woman in her thirties in good health and CMV-seronegative.

This clone occurred once. The rearrangement joins TRBV4-1 to TRBJ1-5, with 7 bases matching TRBD1. This CDR3 is built from 17 residues. The germline V gene encodes CDR1 MGHRA and CDR2 YSYEKL. J lost 6 bases, V lost 1 base, and 12 bases had no gene match. The CDR3 sequence is CASSQVSHTGAAQPQHF. CDR3 sequence (DNA): TGCGCCAGCAGCCAAGTGTCCCACACAGGGGCGGCTCAGCCCCAGCATTTT.

This clone was seen once. V usage is TRBV5-1 and J usage is TRBJ1-1; TRBD1 matches at 9 bases. Germline V gives CDR1 SGHRS, CDR2 YFSETQ. The CDR3 loop spans 15 amino acids. J gave up 3 bases and V 4 bases, and 7 bases lay outside the gene matches. CDR3 coding DNA: TGCGCCAGCAGCCCCCGGACAGGGGCGGACACTGAAGCTTTCTTT. Translation: CASSPRTGADTEAFF.

The chain links TRBV18 to TRBJ1-6, with no clear D. V dropped 3 bases and J dropped 8 bases, with 11 bases sitting between them. The CDR3 is 14 amino acids. Germline CDR1 and CDR2: KGHSH and LQKENI. The CDR3 spells CASSPNTQDSPLHF. CDR3 sequence (DNA): TGTGCCAGCTCACCCAACACCCAGGATTCACCCCTCCACTTT.

This clone occurred once. The chain joins TRBV2 to TRBJ1-1; D remains unclear. Looked up from germline, CDR1 is SNHLY and CDR2 is FYNNEI. The CDR3 spans 16 residues. Trimming cost V 6 bases and J 0 bases, with 17 bases left between them. CDR3 sequence (DNA): TGTGCCAGCAGGAGCCTCAGCGGCACAATGAACACTGAAGCTTTCTTT. This codes for CASRSLSGTMNTEAFF.

The chain is built from TRBV6-5 and TRBJ2-2; D is possibly TRBD1 (6 bases). The CDR3 length is 15 residues. Germline V CDR1 and CDR2: MNHEY, SVGAGI. The V end lost 5 bases, the J end lost 3 bases, and 13 bases lay between the germline ends. The CDR3 DNA sequence: TGTGCCAGCAGTGCAGGGGATTTTGACACCGGGGAGCTGTTTTTT. Translated, it gives CASSAGDFDTGELFF.

This clone has just a few counts. The J gene is TRBJ1-5, the V gene TRBV6-1; TRBD1 agrees at 7 bases. The length of the CDR3 is 14 residues. V shed 4 bases, J shed 2 bases, and the junction held 2 bases outside the gene matches. The germline V gene has CDR1 MNHNS and CDR2 SASEGT. The CDR3 loop is CASSAGGGNQPQHF. The CDR3 DNA follows: TGTGCCAGCAGTGCAGGGGGAGGCAATCAGCCCCAGCATTTT.

DNA for the CDR3: TGCGCCAGCAGCTTAGCCGGGGTGAAGGGCTACACCTTC. This sequence encodes CASSLAGVKGYTF. This chain joins TRBV5-1 and TRBJ1-2; D is unresolved. This CDR3 region has 13 residues. Germline V lookup: CDR1 SGHRS, CDR2 YFSETQ. V lost 2 bases and J lost 8, with 13 bases in between.

V usage is TRBV29-1 and J usage is TRBJ2-1; 12 bases align to TRBD2. With V trimmed by 6 bases and J by 4 bases, 4 bases remained unmatched. The germline V gene has CDR1 SQVTM and CDR2 ANQGSEA. The CDR3 extends over 14 amino acids. CDR3 sequence reads: CSVGLAGQYNEQFF. The CDR3 DNA sequence: TGCAGCGTGGGACTAGCGGGCCAATACAATGAGCAGTTCTTC.

The rearrangement links TRBV6-5 to TRBJ1-2; the match to TRBD1 covers 7 bases. Germline V gives CDR1 MNHEY, CDR2 SVGAGI. CDR3 length equals 13 residues. Trimming removed 6 bases from V and 5 bases from J; junction bases left unmatched: 6. CDR3 DNA: TGTGCCAGCAGCCACGAGGGGGCATATGGCTACACCTTC. Translated, it gives CASSHEGAYGYTF.

The chain joins TRBV11-2 to TRBJ2-5, with 10 nucleotides matching TRBD1. Trimming removed 1 base from V and 4 bases from J; junction bases left unmatched: 6. The V gene's germline CDR1 is SGHAT and CDR2 FQNNGV. CDR3 length: 16 amino acids. CDR3 nucleotide sequence: TGTGCCAGCAGCTTAGTTGGGACAGGGGTTGGAGAGACCCAGTACTTC. Translating it yields CASSLVGTGVGETQYF.

This clone was seen once. The chain links TRBV7-2 to TRBJ1-2; D perhaps matches TRBD1 (5 bases). CDR3 length equals 14 residues. The germline CDR1 and CDR2 sequences are SGHTA and FQGNSA. Deletions cut 8 bases from V and 3 bases from J, with 16 bases between. CDR3 region: CASPVEMGHYGYTF. The CDR3 coding sequence is TGTGCCAGCCCCGTTGAGATGGGGCACTATGGCTACACCTTC.

The rearrangement links TRBV4-2 to TRBJ1-5; possibly TRBD1 for D (5 bases). The V gene lost 0 bases and the J gene lost 2 bases, with 8 bases spanning the gap. This CDR3 is built from 15 residues. Germline lookup yields CDR1 LGHNA and CDR2 YNFKEQ. CDR3 region: CASSQDGAGNQPQHF. In nucleotides, the CDR3 is TGTGCCAGCAGCCAAGATGGGGCAGGCAATCAGCCCCAGCATTTT.

This clone has more than one count but fewer than ten. The chain has TRBV7-8 and TRBJ1-1; D is unclear. The CDR3 sequence is 20 residues long. Trimming removed 5 bases at V and 4 bases at J, with 32 bases between. Germline lookup yields CDR1 SGHVS and CDR2 FQNEAQ. The CDR3 DNA follows: TGTGCCAGCAGCCCAGCCAATTTACGAGGCACTACCCGGCGAGGCACTGAAGCTTTCTTT. Its translation is CASSPANLRGTTRRGTEAFF.

This sequence joins TRBV6-5 and TRBJ1-1, with TRBD1 identical over 9 bases. Germline loops: CDR1 MNHEY, CDR2 SVGAGI. V trimming: 5 bases; J trimming: 3 bases; junction bases outside the gene matches: 4. The CDR3 loop spans 14 amino acids. The CDR3 sequence is CASSRDRVDTEAFF. The CDR3 DNA reads TGTGCCAGCAGTCGGGACAGGGTTGACACTGAAGCTTTCTTT.

The chain employs TRBV6-1 and TRBJ1-2, with 7 bases that match TRBD1. In germline, CDR1 is MNHNS, CDR2 SASEGT. The CDR3 sequence is 16 residues long. Trimming cost V 2 bases and J 5 bases; bases outside gene matches: 11. CDR3 nucleotide sequence: TGTGCCAGCAGTGAAAATTGGAGGGGGCAGAGGTATGGCTACACCTTC. Protein product: CASSENWRGQRYGYTF.

V and J are TRBV2 and TRBJ2-3, with 8 bases fitting TRBD1. Germline-derived CDR1 and CDR2 are SNHLY and FYNNEI. CDR3 size: 14 residues. The junction had 4 bases not matched to a gene; V was cut back by 6 bases and J by 2 bases. The DNA of the CDR3 is TGTGCCAGCAGCGACAGGGGTACCACAGATACGCAGTATTTT. It yields the protein CASSDRGTTDTQYF.

The chain is built from TRBV6-5 and TRBJ1-2; D remains unclear. The CDR3 consists of 14 residues. From germline, CDR1 is MNHEY and CDR2 SVGAGI. Trimming cost V 0 bases and J 1 base, with 6 bases left between them. CDR3 amino acids: CASSYSTLNYGYTF. CDR3 DNA: TGTGCCAGCAGTTACTCGACACTTAACTATGGCTACACCTTC.

The chain carries TRBV11-2 and TRBJ2-7; tentative D call: TRBD2 (5 bases). CDR3 length: 12 amino acids. CDR1 SGHAT and CDR2 FQNNGV come from the germline V gene. Trimming removed 0 bases at V and 5 bases at J, with 5 bases between. The CDR3 spells CASSLERDEQYF. The CDR3 region has the DNA TGTGCCAGCAGCTTAGAGCGGGACGAGCAGTACTTC. Drawing the rest from reference TRBV11-2 and TRBJ2-7, the complete variable domain is EAGVAQSPRYKIIEKRQSVAFWCNPISGHATLYWYQQILGQGPKLLIQFQNNGVVDDSQLPKDRFSAERLKGVDSTLKIQPAKLEDSAVYLCASSLERDEQYFGPGTRLTVT.

Details on this clone: This specimen includes other DNA sequences encoding the same CDR3. The chain uses TRBV7-2 and TRBJ2-3, with no clear D. The ends were cut back, 5 bases at V and 2 bases at J, with 5 bases in the middle. CDR1 SGHTA and CDR2 FQGNSA come from the germline V gene. This CDR3 contains 12 residues. The CDR3 region has the DNA TGTGCCAGCAGCCTGTACACAGATACGCAGTATTTT. Residues: CASSLYTDTQYF. Variable domain in full (rest from reference TRBV7-2 and TRBJ2-3): GAGVSQSPSNKVTEKGKDVELRCDPISGHTALYWYRQSLGQGLEFLIYFQGNSAPDKSGLPSDRFSAERTGGSVSTLTIQRTQQEDSAVYLCASSLYTDTQYFGPGTRLTVL.

The chain employs TRBV11-2 and TRBJ2-5; 8 bases are shared with TRBD1. Germline lookup yields CDR1 SGHAT and CDR2 FQNNGV. V was pared by 5 bases and J by 3 bases, with 11 bases of the junction left unmatched. The CDR3 covers 16 residues. As DNA, the CDR3 is TGTGCCAGCAGCCCCGACAGGACAGGGCGAGAAGAGACCCAGTACTTC. Amino acid sequence: CASSPDRTGREETQYF.

This chain connects TRBV5-1 to TRBJ1-2, with D unclear. The germline CDR1 and CDR2 sequences are SGHRS and YFSETQ. The CDR3 length is 13 residues. Trimming pared 0 bases from V and 4 bases from J, leaving 7 bases between. This CDR3 reads CASSLGPVYGYTF. The CDR3 DNA sequence: TGCGCCAGCAGCTTGGGGCCCGTCTATGGCTACACCTTC.

The CDR3: CASRDILGSSGNSPLHF. CDR3 nucleotides: TGCGCCAGCAGGGACATCCTGGGCTCGTCTGGGAATTCACCCCTCCACTTT. V is TRBV5-1 and J is TRBJ1-6; TRBD1 is a possible D gene (5 bases). Germline V gene data show CDR1 as SGHRS and CDR2 as YFSETQ. The CDR3 has 17 amino acids. V was cut by 5 bases and J by 7 bases, with 22 bases left in between.

The CDR3 loop is CASSPAEAGTGELFF. The CDR3, as DNA: TGCGCCAGCAGCCCGGCGGAGGCGGGGACCGGGGAGCTGTTTTTT. The chain joins TRBV5-1 to TRBJ2-2; TRBD2 is a possible D gene (6 bases). Trimming shortened V by 4 bases and J by 5 bases, and 15 bases separated the two germline ends. This CDR3 spans 15 amino acids. Germline V gene data show CDR1 as SGHRS and CDR2 as YFSETQ.

This chain connects TRBV14 to TRBJ2-1; D possibly corresponds to TRBD1 (6 bases). The CDR3 loop spans 15 amino acids. CDR1 is SGHDN, CDR2 FVKESK, per germline. V was clipped by 4 bases and J by 6 bases, with 16 bases between them. CDR3 amino acids: CASSPYREGGNEQFF. CDR3 DNA: TGTGCCAGCAGCCCTTACAGGGAAGGGGGCAATGAGCAGTTCTTC.